The 16 T cell receptor beta chains in this list originate from one sample, sequenced in a study of cytomegalovirus exposure and HLA in healthy donors. The primer mix had 60 Vbeta and 13 Jbeta primers. Libraries were prepared by immunoSEQ multiplex PCR; TCRdb keeps only in-frame clonotypes and omits some of them. The repertoire holds about 160,000 clones, with roughly 76% as singletons. Material: PBMCs. The receptor set was obtained from a man in his fifties or sixties in good health and CMV-seronegative.

The J gene is TRBJ2-5, the V gene TRBV6-1; 10 nucleotides match TRBD1. With the DNA end fitting TRBJ2-7 better, the J assignment may be wrong. CDR3 length equals 14 residues. Germline CDR1 reads MNHNS; CDR2 reads SASEGT. CDR3 loop: CASSAGTGDYEQYF. DNA of the CDR3: TGTGCCAGCAGTGCCGGGACAGGGGACTACGAGCAGTACTTC.

In its sample, this clone was seen once. The J gene is TRBJ2-1, the V gene TRBV6-1; 7 nucleotides agree with TRBD2. V lost 2 bases, J lost 9 bases, and 10 bases stayed unmatched. This CDR3 has 15 residues. The germline V gene encodes CDR1 MNHNS and CDR2 SASEGT. The CDR3 spells CASSEWGEGVGEQFF. CDR3 coding DNA: TGTGCCAGCAGTGAATGGGGGGAGGGAGTAGGTGAGCAGTTCTTC.

This chain joins TRBV10-1 and TRBJ2-5; 8 nucleotides line up with TRBD1. CDR1 and CDR2 (germline): WNHNN, SYGVQD (reference sequence). V shed 3 bases and J 6 bases; nucleotides not matched to a gene: 6. The CDR3 is made up of 14 amino acids. The CDR3 loop is CASSEQGQGQTQYF. CDR3 nucleotide sequence: TGCGCCAGCAGTGAACAAGGACAGGGACAGACCCAGTACTTC.

This clone came up a few times. This chain uses TRBV4-2 with TRBJ1-4, with D unclear. The CDR3 extends over 12 amino acids. Germline lookup yields CDR1 LGHNA and CDR2 YNFKEQ. V lost 4 bases, J lost 8 bases, and 8 bases lay in between. The CDR3 loop reads CASSPLGEKLFF. For the CDR3, the DNA is TGTGCCAGCAGCCCCCTCGGGGAAAAACTGTTTTTT.

CDR3 residues: CASSIALRLAGGTDTQYF. The CDR3 nucleotides are TGTGCCAGTAGTATAGCCCTGAGACTAGCGGGGGGCACAGATACGCAGTATTTT. The genes are TRBV19 and TRBJ2-3, with 12 bases identical to TRBD2. The CDR3 runs 18 residues. V dropped 1 base and J dropped 1; count of bases not matched to a gene: 6. The V gene's germline CDR1 is LNHDA and CDR2 SQIVND (reference sequence).

Written as DNA, the CDR3 is TGTGCCAGCAGCCGAATTGGGACTAGCGGGGGCAATGAGCAGTTCTTC. It encodes CASSRIGTSGGNEQFF. The J gene is TRBJ2-1, the V gene TRBV11-3, with 14 bases that match TRBD2. V shed 5 bases, J shed 6 bases, and the junction held 6 bases outside the gene matches. Germline assignment: CDR1 SGHNT and CDR2 YENEEA. The length of the CDR3 is 16 residues.

This clone was counted only a few times. The rearrangement uses TRBV5-4 and TRBJ2-7; 7 bases match TRBD1. The germline CDR1 and CDR2 sequences are SGHNT and YYREEE (reference sequence). This CDR3 is built from 17 residues. V lost 2 bases, J lost 5 bases, and 16 bases stayed unmatched. DNA of the CDR3: TGTGCCAGCAGCTTCGTTCGGGACAGATCATACTTGGACGAGCAGTACTTC. Translated, it gives CASSFVRDRSYLDEQYF.

This rearrangement joins TRBV4-1 to TRBJ2-3; TRBD2 is a possible D gene (5 bases). Germline lookup yields CDR1 MGHRA and CDR2 YSYEKL. CDR3 length: 15 residues. The V end lost 0 bases, the J end lost 0 bases, and 7 bases lay between the germline ends. The CDR3 sequence: CASSQERASTDTQYF. DNA for the CDR3: TGCGCCAGCAGCCAAGAGCGGGCTAGCACAGATACGCAGTATTTT.

The gene calls are TRBV23-1 and TRBJ2-5; weak D call: TRBD2 (6 bases). TRBV23-1 is identified as an open reading frame with a role that is uncertain. This CDR3 region has 16 residues. With 1 base removed from V and 4 bases from J, the gap between germline ends came to 16 bases. This chain's CDR3 is CASSQLGVGGRETQYF. The CDR3 DNA reads as TGCGCCAGCAGTCAATTGGGGGTTGGAGGGAGAGAGACCCAGTACTTC.

V is TRBV6-1 and J is TRBJ2-5; the D gene is possibly TRBD1 (6 bases). V lost 5 bases, J lost 2 bases, and 15 bases lay in between. CDR1 is MNHNS, CDR2 SASEGT, per germline. This CDR3 spans 15 amino acids. As DNA, the CDR3 is TGTGCCAGCAGTTCATCGGGACACCCACAAGAGACCCAGTACTTC. This codes for CASSSSGHPQETQYF.

The chain couples TRBV5-1 to TRBJ2-7; 8 bases fit TRBD1. Looked up from germline, CDR1 is SGHRS and CDR2 is YFSETQ. Trimming took 0 bases from V and 5 from J; bases not matched to a gene: 7. The length of the CDR3 is 15 residues. The CDR3 spells CASSLEAGGDHEQYF. Written as DNA, the CDR3 is TGCGCCAGCAGCTTGGAGGCAGGGGGCGACCACGAGCAGTACTTC.

This sequence joins TRBV28 and TRBJ2-5; tentative D call: TRBD1 (6 bases). Deletions cut 7 bases from V and 2 bases from J, with 17 bases between. This CDR3 spans 15 amino acids. Germline values: CDR1 MDHEN, CDR2 SYDVKM. In DNA, the CDR3 is TGTGCCAGCACCGACCCACGGCAGGGGCAAGAGACCCAGTACTTC. Amino acids: CASTDPRQGQETQYF.

The sample holds a few counts of this clone. V usage is TRBV27 and J usage is TRBJ1-6; unclear D gene. The CDR3 sequence is 11 residues long. CDR1 MNHEY and CDR2 SMNVEV come from the germline V gene (reference sequence). Trimming shortened V by 9 bases and J by 9 bases, and 9 bases separated the two germline ends. The CDR3 DNA reads TGTGCCAGGAAGGCGGGTTCACCCCTCCACTTT. It specifies CARKAGSPLHF.

V usage is TRBV7-2 and J usage is TRBJ2-3; 14 bases line up with TRBD2. V was clipped by 4 bases and J by 6 bases; unmatched bases: 9. Germline CDR1 SGHTA, CDR2 FQGNSA. There are 17 residues in the CDR3. CDR3 protein: CASSSGLAGATGDTQYF. CDR3 DNA: TGTGCCAGCAGCTCGGGACTAGCGGGAGCCACCGGGGATACGCAGTATTTT. The whole variable domain, filled in from reference TRBV7-2 and TRBJ2-3, reads GAGVSQSPSNKVTEKGKDVELRCDPISGHTALYWYRQSLGQGLEFLIYFQGNSAPDKSGLPSDRFSAERTGGSVSTLTIQRTQQEDSAVYLCASSSGLAGATGDTQYFGPGTRLTVL.

The chain combines TRBV4-2 with TRBJ2-5; 10 nucleotides match TRBD1. The length of the CDR3 is 14 residues. From germline, CDR1 is LGHNA and CDR2 YNFKEQ. V was pared by 5 bases and J by 5 bases, with 5 bases of the junction left unmatched. The CDR3 DNA reads TGTGCCAGCAGCGGGACAGGGGATCGGGAGACCCAGTACTTC. Residues: CASSGTGDRETQYF.

The rearrangement uses TRBV7-2 and TRBJ2-2; TRBD2 might be the D (7 bases). Germline CDR1 SGHTA, CDR2 FQGNSA. Trimming took off 6 bases at V and 7 bases at J, with 21 bases between the two ends. The CDR3 totals 16 residues. DNA of the CDR3: TGTGCCAGCAGACAATCGGGGGCCGGGAGGAGCGGGGAGCTGTTTTTT. It is translated as CASRQSGAGRSGELFF. Using reference TRBV7-2 and TRBJ2-2 for the parts outside the CDR3, the full variable domain is GAGVSQSPSNKVTEKGKDVELRCDPISGHTALYWYRQSLGQGLEFLIYFQGNSAPDKSGLPSDRFSAERTGGSVSTLTIQRTQQEDSAVYLCASRQSGAGRSGELFFGEGSRLTVL.